The 15 T cell receptor beta chains presented below share a single source sample, sequenced in a study of blood T cell repertoires in COVID-19. Sequenced by immunoSEQ multiplex PCR; TCRdb stores in-frame clones only, minus some. Of approximately 250,000 clones in the sample, 88% were seen once. Source material: PBMCs or T cells enriched from blood (not recorded which). All receptors derive from a middle-aged woman with acute COVID-19.

V is TRBV2 and J is TRBJ1-2, with 7 positions matching TRBD1. The germline V gene has CDR1 SNHLY and CDR2 FYNNEI. The length of the CDR3 is 14 residues. Trimming removed 6 bases from V and 5 bases from J; junction bases left unmatched: 9. CDR3 coding DNA: TGTGCCAGCAGCTACGACAGGGTATTATATGGCTACACCTTC. Translation: CASSYDRVLYGYTF.

The J gene is TRBJ1-2, the V gene TRBV9, with D perhaps TRBD1 (6 bases). The germline gives CDR1 SGDLS, CDR2 YYNGEE. V gave up 4 bases and J gave up 2 bases, with 21 bases separating them. This CDR3 contains 17 residues. The CDR3 here is CASSPLPPPTGNYGYTF. DNA of the CDR3: TGTGCCAGCAGCCCATTACCGCCTCCCACAGGGAACTATGGCTACACCTTC.

The chain carries TRBV27 and TRBJ1-1; D is possibly TRBD1 (5 bases). Germline lookup yields CDR1 MNHEY and CDR2 SMNVEV (reference sequence). The CDR3 loop spans 14 amino acids. Trimming shortened V by 4 bases and J by 3 bases, and 12 bases separated the two germline ends. CDR3: CASSYRGEDTEAFF. The CDR3 nucleotides are TGTGCCAGCAGTTATAGGGGTGAGGACACTGAAGCTTTCTTT.

In its sample, this clone was seen once. CDR3 amino acids: CASSPLAGGPGGELFF. The CDR3 DNA reads as TGTGCCAGCAGCCCGTTAGCGGGAGGGCCTGGCGGGGAGCTGTTTTTT. The chain combines TRBV7-9 with TRBJ2-2; 11 bases match TRBD2. The CDR3 is 16 amino acids. The germline V gene has CDR1 SEHNR and CDR2 FQNEAQ (reference sequence). Trimming took 5 bases from V and 7 from J; bases not matched to a gene: 9.

The chain joins TRBV3-1 (or the pseudogene TRBV3-2) to TRBJ2-7; TRBD1 matches 12 bases. Germline V lookup: CDR1 LGHDT, CDR2 YNNKEL (reference sequence). The ends lost 4 bases at V and 11 bases at J; junction bases unmatched: 9. This CDR3 spans 14 amino acids. Here the CDR3 DNA reads TGTGCCAGCAGCCCGCCGGGACAGGGGGCTGGAAAGTACGTC. Translating gives CASSPPGQGAGKYV.

The chain combines TRBV18 with TRBJ2-1; the match to TRBD2 covers 7 bases. CDR3 length equals 16 residues. V was clipped by 3 bases and J by 1 base; unmatched bases: 6. Germline lookup yields CDR1 KGHSH and CDR2 LQKENI. The CDR3 spells CASSPGGRGSYNEQFF. CDR3 nucleotides: TGTGCCAGCTCACCTGGCGGGAGAGGTTCCTACAATGAGCAGTTCTTC.

This chain connects TRBV5-1 to TRBJ2-7, with TRBD1 matching over 12 bases. Unmatched junction bases numbered 10, after V lost 0 bases and J lost 6 bases. CDR3 size: 17 residues. Per the germline V gene, CDR1 is SGHRS and CDR2 is YFSETQ. In DNA form, the CDR3 reads TGCGCCAGCAGCTTGGAAGGGGACAGGGGGCGACTTTTCGAGCAGTACGTC. Translating it yields CASSLEGDRGRLFEQYV.

This rearrangement joins TRBV7-8 to TRBJ1-4, with D possibly being TRBD1 (5 bases). From germline, CDR1 is SGHVS and CDR2 FQNEAQ. The V and J ends lost 5 bases and 2 bases respectively, with 12 bases between them. The CDR3 consists of 15 residues. CDR3 nucleotide sequence: TGTGCCAGCAGCCCTTACGGGGGGACTAATGAAAAACTGTTTTTT. Its translation: CASSPYGGTNEKLFF.

The rearrangement uses TRBV11-2 and TRBJ1-2; D unclear. V was cut by 2 bases and J by 0 bases, with 10 bases left in between. CDR1 and CDR2 from the germline V gene are SGHAT and FQNNGV. The CDR3 runs to 15 residues. CDR3 sequence (DNA): TGTGCCAGCAGCTTATTGGAGGGCACTAACTATGGCTACACCTTC. This encodes CASSLLEGTNYGYTF.

This clone was picked up a small number of times. The rearrangement joins TRBV2 to TRBJ1-6; no clear D. Trimming cost V 7 bases and J 7 bases, with 11 bases left between them. The CDR3 runs to 13 residues. CDR1 and CDR2 (germline): SNHLY, FYNNEI. Here the CDR3 DNA reads TGTGCCAGCAACGGACTAAGAAATTCACCCCTCCACTTT. Translated: CASNGLRNSPLHF.

V and J are TRBV7-9 and TRBJ2-3; 11 bases fit TRBD2. The trim removed 5 bases at V and 5 bases at J, leaving 6 bases unmatched. In germline, CDR1 is SEHNR, CDR2 FQNEAQ (reference sequence). The CDR3 length is 15 residues. As DNA, the CDR3 is TGTGCCAGCAGCCCCTTAGCGGGAGGGGGAGATACGCAGTATTTT. Translated, it gives CASSPLAGGGDTQYF.

CDR3 nucleotides: TGTGCCAGCAGCTATAACTTGGACACTGAAGCTTTCTTT. Translating gives CASSYNLDTEAFF. The chain combines TRBV12-3 or TRBV12-4 with TRBJ1-1; D remains ambiguous. V lost 6 bases, J lost 3 bases, and 11 bases lay in between. The CDR3 is 13 residues long.

The V gene is TRBV10-3, the J gene TRBJ2-2; tentative D call: TRBD2 (6 bases). This CDR3 is built from 13 residues. CDR1 and CDR2 (germline): ENHRY, SYGVKD. V was cut by 4 bases and J by 6 bases, with 9 bases left in between. CDR3 region: CAISVGSSGELFF. The CDR3 region has the DNA TGTGCCATCAGTGTCGGGAGCTCCGGGGAGCTGTTTTTT.

The chain combines TRBV7-8 with TRBJ1-1; D may be TRBD1 (5 bases). The germline CDR1 and CDR2 sequences are SGHVS and FQNEAQ. Deletions cut 6 bases from V and 3 bases from J, with 14 bases between. The CDR3 sequence is 14 residues long. The CDR3 DNA reads as TGTGCCAGCAGGGGACTGACGGTACACACTGAAGCTTTCTTT. This translates into CASRGLTVHTEAFF.

CDR3 loop: CASSSGDGTGIAFF. The CDR3 bases are TGTGCCAGCAGCTCGGGTGATGGAACAGGGATAGCTTTCTTT. The V gene is TRBV7-9, the J gene TRBJ1-1; tentatively, D is TRBD1 (6 bases). V lost 4 bases to trimming and J lost 10 bases, with 19 bases between them. This CDR3 comprises 14 residues. CDR1 is SEHNR, CDR2 FQNEAQ, per germline (reference sequence).